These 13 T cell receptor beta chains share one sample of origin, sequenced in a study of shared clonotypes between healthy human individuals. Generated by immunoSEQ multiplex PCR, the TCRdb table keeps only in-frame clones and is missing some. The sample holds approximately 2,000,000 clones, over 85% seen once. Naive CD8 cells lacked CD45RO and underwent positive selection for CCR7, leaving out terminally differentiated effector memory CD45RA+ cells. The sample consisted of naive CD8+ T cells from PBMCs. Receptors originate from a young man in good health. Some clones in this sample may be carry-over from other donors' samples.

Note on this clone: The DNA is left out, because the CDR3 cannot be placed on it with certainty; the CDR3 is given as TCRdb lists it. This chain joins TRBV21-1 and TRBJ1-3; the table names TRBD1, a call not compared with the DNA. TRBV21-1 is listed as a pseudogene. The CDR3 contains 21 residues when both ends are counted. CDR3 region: CASSKGGTESGLFGSGNTIYF.

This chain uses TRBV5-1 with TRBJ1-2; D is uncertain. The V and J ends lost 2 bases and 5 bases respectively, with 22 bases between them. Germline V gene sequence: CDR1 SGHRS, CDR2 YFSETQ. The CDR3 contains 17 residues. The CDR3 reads CASSFGRSAEVGYGYTF. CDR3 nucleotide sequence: TGCGCCAGCAGCTTTGGTCGATCGGCCGAAGTCGGTTATGGCTACACCTTC.

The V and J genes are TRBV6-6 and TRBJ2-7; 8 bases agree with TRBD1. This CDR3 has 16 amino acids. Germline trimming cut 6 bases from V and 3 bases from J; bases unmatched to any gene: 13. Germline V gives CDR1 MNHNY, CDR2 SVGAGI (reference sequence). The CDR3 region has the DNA TGTGCCAGCAGCCCTGACAGGGGACCACCGGGCTACGAGCAGTACTTC. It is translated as CASSPDRGPPGYEQYF.

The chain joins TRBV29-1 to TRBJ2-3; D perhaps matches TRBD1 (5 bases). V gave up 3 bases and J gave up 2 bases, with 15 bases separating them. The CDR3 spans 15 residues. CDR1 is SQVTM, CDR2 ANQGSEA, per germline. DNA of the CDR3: TGCAGCGTTGAGGCGTTAGCAGGGTTCACAGATACGCAGTATTTT. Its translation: CSVEALAGFTDTQYF.

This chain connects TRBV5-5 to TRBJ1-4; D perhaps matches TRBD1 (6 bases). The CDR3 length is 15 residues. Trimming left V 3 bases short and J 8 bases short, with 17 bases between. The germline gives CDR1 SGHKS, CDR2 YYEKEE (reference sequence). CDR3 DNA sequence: TGTGCCAGCAGCTCCCCCGGGGGGGGCCCCGAAAAACTGTTTTTT. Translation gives CASSSPGGGPEKLFF. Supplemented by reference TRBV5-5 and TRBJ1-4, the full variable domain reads DAGVTQSPTHLIKTRGQQVTLRCSPISGHKSVSWYQQVLGQGPQFIFQYYEKEERGRGNFPDRFSARQFPNYSSELNVNALLLGDSALYLCASSSPGGGPEKLFFGSGTQLSVL.

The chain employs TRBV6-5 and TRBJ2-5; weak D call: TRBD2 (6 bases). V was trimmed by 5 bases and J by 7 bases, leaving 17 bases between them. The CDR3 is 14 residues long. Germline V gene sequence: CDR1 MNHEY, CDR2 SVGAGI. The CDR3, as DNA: TGTGCCAGCAGTCCCCTGGGGACTCAGGGGACCCAGTACTTC. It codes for CASSPLGTQGTQYF.

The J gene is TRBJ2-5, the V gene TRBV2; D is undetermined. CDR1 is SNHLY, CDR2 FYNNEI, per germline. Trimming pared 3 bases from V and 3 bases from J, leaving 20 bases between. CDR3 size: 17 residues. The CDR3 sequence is CASSDAAGSIYEETQYF. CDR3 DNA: TGTGCCAGCAGTGACGCGGCTGGCAGCATTTATGAAGAGACCCAGTACTTC.

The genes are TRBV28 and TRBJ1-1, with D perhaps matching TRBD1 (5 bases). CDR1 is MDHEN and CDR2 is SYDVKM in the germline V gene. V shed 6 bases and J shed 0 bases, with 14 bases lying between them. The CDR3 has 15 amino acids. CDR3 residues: CASSREGGMNTEAFF. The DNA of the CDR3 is TGTGCCAGCAGCAGGGAGGGAGGGATGAACACTGAAGCTTTCTTT.

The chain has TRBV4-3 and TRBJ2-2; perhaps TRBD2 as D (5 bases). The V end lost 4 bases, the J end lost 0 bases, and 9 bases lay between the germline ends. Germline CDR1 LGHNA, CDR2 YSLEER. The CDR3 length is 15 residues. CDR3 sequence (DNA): TGCGCCAGCAGCCCAGGACTCACGAACACCGGGGAGCTGTTTTTT. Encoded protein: CASSPGLTNTGELFF.

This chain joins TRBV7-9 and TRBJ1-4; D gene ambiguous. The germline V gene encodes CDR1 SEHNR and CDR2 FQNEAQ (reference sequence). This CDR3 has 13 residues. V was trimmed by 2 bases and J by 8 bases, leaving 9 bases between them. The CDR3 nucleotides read TGTGCCAGCAGCTTAAGTCCGGAGGAAAAACTGTTTTTT. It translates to CASSLSPEEKLFF. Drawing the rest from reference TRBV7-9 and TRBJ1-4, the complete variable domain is DTGVSQNPRHKITKRGQNVTFRCDPISEHNRLYWYRQTLGQGPEFLTYFQNEAQLEKSRLLSDRFSAERPKGSFSTLEIQRTEQGDSAMYLCASSLSPEEKLFFGSGTQLSVL.

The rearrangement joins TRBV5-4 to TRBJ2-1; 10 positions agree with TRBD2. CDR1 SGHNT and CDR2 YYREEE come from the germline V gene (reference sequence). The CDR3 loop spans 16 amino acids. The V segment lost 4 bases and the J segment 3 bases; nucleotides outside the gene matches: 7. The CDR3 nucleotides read TGTGCCAGCAGCCTTGGGGGGACTAGCGTCTACAATGAGCAGTTCTTC. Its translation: CASSLGGTSVYNEQFF.

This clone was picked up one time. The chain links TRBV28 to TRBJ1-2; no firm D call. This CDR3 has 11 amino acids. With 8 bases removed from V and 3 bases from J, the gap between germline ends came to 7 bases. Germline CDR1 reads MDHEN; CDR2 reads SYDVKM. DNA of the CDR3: TGTGCCAGCGGGCGGGACTATGGCTACACCTTC. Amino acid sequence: CASGRDYGYTF.

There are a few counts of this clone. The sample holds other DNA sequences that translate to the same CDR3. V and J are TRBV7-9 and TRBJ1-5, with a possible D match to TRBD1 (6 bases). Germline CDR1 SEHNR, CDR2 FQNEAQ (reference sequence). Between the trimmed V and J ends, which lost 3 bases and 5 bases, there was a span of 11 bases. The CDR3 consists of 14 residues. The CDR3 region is CASSLLGGDQPQHF. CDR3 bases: TGTGCCAGCAGCTTGCTGGGGGGCGATCAGCCCCAGCATTTT.